The 8 T cell receptor beta chains below come from one sample, sequenced in a study of blood T cells in healthy people across ages (dated by TCRdb to 2015 to 2017). Libraries were constructed by 5' RACE. This sample was sequenced with an Illumina HiSeq 2500. A second 7 to 11 cycle PCR used a sample-barcoded 5' primer and a J-beta primer mix. TCRdb reprocessed the public reads (quality trimming at Q25 with fastp, clone calling with MiXCR) and kept in-frame beta chains. Rows with a matching CDR3 protein are joined into one entry that keeps the most common DNA and genes. This sample is represented by 980,000 or so distinct CDR3 sequences; roughly 52% of them were singletons. Jointly, the top ten make up around 15% of the sample. Sequenced input: blood. These receptors came from a man aged 25 to 40 in good health.

This chain connects TRBV3-1 to TRBJ1-1; maybe TRBD1 (6 bases). Germline lookup yields CDR1 LGHDT and CDR2 YNNKEL (reference sequence). The CDR3 spans 14 residues. Trimming removed 4 bases from V and 5 bases from J, with 14 bases in between. The CDR3 loop reads CASSRGRGGTEAFF. The DNA of the CDR3 is TGTGCCAGCAGCCGAGGCAGGGGAGGGACTGAAGCTTTCTTT.

The chain employs TRBV5-1 and TRBJ2-3; 9 nucleotides line up with TRBD2. This CDR3 spans 16 amino acids. In germline, CDR1 is SGHRS, CDR2 YFSETQ. Trimming took 4 bases from V and 1 from J; bases not matched to a gene: 7. As DNA, the CDR3 is TGCGCCAGCAGCCCGGCTCCTAGCGGGGGCACAGATACGCAGTATTTT. Protein sequence: CASSPAPSGGTDTQYF.

This clonotype was detected ten times or more. The chain couples TRBV20-1 to TRBJ2-1, with TRBD2 matching 9 bases. The CDR3 sequence is 14 residues long. V dropped 7 bases and J dropped 6; count of bases not matched to a gene: 10. Germline V CDR1 and CDR2: DFQATT, SNEGSKA (reference sequence). As DNA, the CDR3 is TGCAGTGTCGCACTAGCGGGCGGGCTCAATGAGCAGTTCTTC. Amino acids: CSVALAGGLNEQFF.

V usage is TRBV20-1 and J usage is TRBJ1-1; D is unresolved. Germline CDR1 DFQATT, CDR2 SNEGSKA (reference sequence). The V end lost 2 bases, the J end lost 0 bases, and 10 bases lay between the germline ends. The CDR3 has 14 amino acids. The CDR3 DNA sequence: TGCAGTGCTAGAAGCGGACTGATGAACACTGAAGCTTTCTTT. The encoded protein is CSARSGLMNTEAFF.

The chain joins TRBV7-9 to TRBJ1-2; D possibly corresponds to TRBD1 (5 bases). This CDR3 is built from 14 residues. The germline gives CDR1 SEHNR, CDR2 FQNEAQ (reference sequence). The germline V and J ends were trimmed by 5 bases and 4 bases, with 14 bases remaining between them. This CDR3 is CASSPNGHSYGYTF. In DNA, the CDR3 is TGTGCCAGCAGCCCCAACGGACACTCCTATGGCTACACCTTC.

The sample holds a few counts of this clonotype. The V call is TRBV2, the J call TRBJ2-1; D gene unclear. The germline V and J ends were trimmed by 2 bases and 6 bases, with 17 bases remaining between them. The CDR3 totals 16 residues. Germline V gives CDR1 SNHLY, CDR2 FYNNEI. The CDR3 protein is CASSELAPRFSNEQFF. The CDR3 region has the DNA TGTGCCAGCAGTGAACTTGCGCCGAGGTTTAGCAATGAGCAGTTCTTC.

In this sample, this clonotype turned up a few times. This may be a read error: a much more frequent sequence differs by one nucleotide. The rearrangement joins TRBV6-1 to TRBJ2-7; maybe TRBD1 (5 bases). Per the germline V gene, CDR1 is MNHNS and CDR2 is SASEGT. This CDR3 has 14 amino acids. The ends were cut back, 6 bases at V and 7 bases at J, with 19 bases in the middle. The CDR3 loop reads CASSRRTVGDEQYF. CDR3 DNA: TGTGCCAGCAGCAGGCGTACGGTAGGGGATGAGCAGTACTTC.

Only a few counts were recorded for this clonotype. CDR3 sequence reads: CASSVTSGGSTDTQYF. CDR3 bases: TGTGCCAGCAGCGTGACTAGCGGGGGTAGCACAGATACGCAGTATTTT. This chain joins TRBV9 and TRBJ2-3; 12 bases are a match to TRBD2. The trim removed 2 bases at V and 0 bases at J, leaving 1 base unmatched. There are 16 residues in the CDR3. Germline V gives CDR1 SGDLS, CDR2 YYNGEE. The whole variable domain, remainder taken from reference TRBV9 and TRBJ2-3, is DSGVTQTPKHLITATGQRVTLRCSPRSGDLSVYWYQQSLDQGLQFLIQYYNGEERAKGNILERFSAQQFPDLHSELNLSSLELGDSALYFCASSVTSGGSTDTQYFGPGTRLTVL.